A selection of T cell receptor beta chains follows, all from one sample in a study of T cell changes during pregnancy in multiple sclerosis. Sequencing used immunoSEQ multiplex PCR; TCRdb keeps in-frame clones, though not all of them. The profile shows 80,000 to 100,000 clones, about nine tenths of them singletons. The specimen was peripheral blood, collected in the second trimester of pregnancy. The receptors shown here come from a female donor in good health, enrolled as a control in a pregnancy study. The CDR3 runs from the conserved cysteine through the conserved F or W. The D gene is left open where the match is weak. Size tells how often a clone was seen (once, few, many) or the class of an expanded clone, and some rows leave it out.

CDR3 | DNA | V | size | J | D
CASSSDRKETQYF | TGTGCCAGCAGCTCGGACAGGAAAGAGACCCAGTACTTC | TRBV7-7 | NA | TRBJ2-5 | TRBD1
CASSSGTGGYEQYF | TGTGCCAGCAGCTCCGGGACAGGGGGTTACGAGCAGTACTTC | TRBV7-6 | few | TRBJ2-7 | TRBD1
CASSQDAGGSYNEQFF | TGTGCCAGCAGCCAAGACGCGGGGGGCTCCTACAATGAGCAGTTCTTC | TRBV4-2 | NA | TRBJ2-1 | TRBD2
CASSVALAGGNTGELFF | TGTGCCAGCAGCGTAGCGCTAGCGGGGGGTAACACCGGGGAGCTGTTTTTT | TRBV9 | NA | TRBJ2-2 | TRBD2
CASSDQGQVGTIYF | TGTGCCAGCAGTGACCAGGGACAGGTTGGCACCATATATTTT | TRBV2 | few | TRBJ1-3 | TRBD1
CASSPVSPGTDVSGNTIYF | TGTGCCAGCTCACCAGTTAGTCCCGGGACAGACGTCTCTGGAAACACCATATATTTT | TRBV18 | NA | TRBJ1-3 | TRBD1
CASSSRSGNSPLHF | TGCGCCAGCAGCTCCCGAAGTGGCAATTCACCCCTCCACTTT | TRBV5-1 | NA | TRBJ1-6 | NA
CASSQATTPAETQYF | TGCGCCAGCAGCCAAGCTACTACTCCCGCGGAGACCCAGTACTTC | TRBV4-1 | NA | TRBJ2-5 | NA
CAISGTANSPLHF | TGTGCCATTTCCGGGACAGCAAATTCACCCCTCCACTTT | TRBV6-6 | NA | TRBJ1-6 | TRBD1
CASSLGLATDTQYF | TGTGCCAGCAGCTTGGGACTAGCGACAGATACGCAGTATTTT | TRBV7-9 | NA | TRBJ2-3 | TRBD2
CASSLAGLTDTQYF | TGTGCCAGCAGCTTAGCAGGACTCACAGATACGCAGTATTTT | TRBV7-2 | NA | TRBJ2-3 | NA
CSVEKAGGASSNQPQHF | TGCAGCGTTGAAAAGGCAGGGGGCGCGAGTAGCAATCAGCCCCAGCATTTT | TRBV29-1 | NA | TRBJ1-5 | TRBD1
CASGGGPLYGYTF | TGTGCCAGCGGGGGGGGTCCCCTCTATGGCTACACCTTC | TRBV7-8 | many | TRBJ1-2 | NA
CASSPTGTGVYEQYF | TGTGCCAGCAGCCCGACCGGGACAGGAGTCTACGAGCAGTACTTC | TRBV7-2 | NA | TRBJ2-7 | TRBD1
CASSVAFAGYQFF | TGTGCCAGCAGCGTAGCCTTTGCAGGGTACCAGTTCTTC | TRBV9 | NA | TRBJ2-1 | NA
CAWSNGQFEAFF | TGTGCCTGGAGCAACGGACAGTTTGAAGCTTTCTTT | TRBV30 | NA | TRBJ1-1 | NA
CASSHPLEETQYF | TGCGCCAGCAGCCACCCCCTAGAAGAGACCCAGTACTTC | TRBV4-1 | NA | TRBJ2-5 | NA
CASSIPGRLRYNEQFF | TGTGCCAGTAGTATTCCAGGTCGTCTTCGATACAATGAGCAGTTCTTC | TRBV19 | once | TRBJ2-1 | NA
CASGLVRGGEDTEAFF | TGTGCTAGTGGTTTGGTACGTGGCGGGGAGGACACTGAAGCTTTCTTT | TRBV12-5 | few | TRBJ1-1 | NA
CASSPPNLAGAYEQYF | TGTGCCAGCAGTCCCCCGAACCTAGCGGGGGCCTACGAGCAGTACTTC | TRBV27 | NA | TRBJ2-7 | TRBD2
CASSSTGAIYEQYF | TGTGCCAGCAGCTCGACAGGGGCCATCTACGAGCAGTACTTC | TRBV5-6 | NA | TRBJ2-7 | TRBD1
CASSNPTGSYNEQFF | TGTGCCAGCAGCAACCCTACAGGGTCTTACAATGAGCAGTTCTTC | TRBV5-4 | NA | TRBJ2-1 | NA
CASPPRGGGEGGTQYF | TGTGCCAGCCCCCCTCGTGGGGGAGGGGAAGGTGGTACGCAGTATTTT | TRBV28 | NA | TRBJ2-3 | TRBD2
CASSLAGTKNTEAFF | TGTGCCAGCAGCTTGGCCGGGACAAAGAACACTGAAGCTTTCTTT | TRBV5-5 | NA | TRBJ1-1 | NA
CASSARVQNTGELFF | TGTGCCAGCAGCGCCCGTGTACAGAACACCGGGGAGCTGTTTTTT | TRBV9 | NA | TRBJ2-2 | NA
CSARTSGGAGELFF | TGCAGCGCTAGGACTAGCGGGGGGGCCGGGGAGCTGTTTTTT | TRBV29-1 | NA | TRBJ2-2 | TRBD2
CASSASSGTDTQYF | TGTGCCAGCAGCGCTTCCTCAGGGACAGATACGCAGTATTTT | TRBV9 | NA | TRBJ2-3 | NA
CASRLATLPRETQYF | TGCGCCAGCAGGTTGGCTACCCTCCCAAGAGAGACCCAGTACTTC | TRBV5-1 | NA | TRBJ2-5 | NA
CASSPLGGANTQYF | TGCGCCAGCAGCCCGTTAGGGGGGGCAAATACGCAGTATTTT | TRBV4-1 | NA | TRBJ2-3 | NA
CSVQQGGNTGELFF | TGCAGCGTTCAACAGGGGGGGAACACCGGGGAGCTGTTTTTT | TRBV29-1 | NA | TRBJ2-2 | TRBD1
CASSQALGQGTGELFF | TGTGCCAGCAGCCAGGCCCTCGGGCAGGGGACCGGGGAGCTGTTTTTT | TRBV4-2 | once | TRBJ2-2 | NA
CASSDSIAGRGRRTCTNEKLFF | TGTGCCAGCAGTGACTCAATAGCGGGCAGGGGTCGACGGACCTGCACTAATGAAAAACTGTTTTTT | TRBV6-4 | NA | TRBJ1-4 | NA
CASSSEGATLNQPQHF | TGTGCCAGTAGTTCAGAAGGGGCGACCCTAAATCAGCCCCAGCATTTT | TRBV19 | NA | TRBJ1-5 | NA
CATQGVSYNEQFF | TGTGCCACACAGGGGGTTTCCTACAATGAGCAGTTCTTC | TRBV6-5 | NA | TRBJ2-1 | TRBD1
CAALGQEDTEAFF | TGTGCCGCATTGGGACAGGAGGACACTGAAGCTTTCTTT | TRBV6-5 | NA | TRBJ1-1 | TRBD1
CASSPGGARLQYGYTF | TGTGCCAGCTCACCAGGTGGGGCCAGACTCCAATATGGCTACACCTTC | TRBV18 | NA | TRBJ1-2 | NA
CASSFYSSVGVGNTEAFF | TGTGCCAGCAGCTTTTACTCCTCGGTAGGGGTCGGGAACACTGAAGCTTTCTTT | TRBV7-2 | NA | TRBJ1-1 | NA
CASSWVTSGRFPDTQYF | TGTGCCAGCAGCTGGGTGACTAGCGGGAGGTTTCCAGATACGCAGTATTTT | TRBV7-9 | NA | TRBJ2-3 | TRBD2
CASSLTQATNEKLFF | TGTGCCAGCAGCTTAACACAGGCAACTAATGAAAAACTGTTTTTT | TRBV7-9 | NA | TRBJ1-4 | NA
CASKRANSHGDTQYF | TGTGCCAGTAAGAGGGCAAATTCGCATGGAGATACGCAGTATTTT | TRBV19 | NA | TRBJ2-3 | NA
CASSLGGGTEAFF | TGTGCCAGCAGTTTAGGGGGAGGCACTGAAGCTTTCTTT | TRBV28 | NA | TRBJ1-1 | NA
CASRGEGGVTDTQYF | TGTGCCAGCAGAGGGGAGGGGGGCGTCACAGATACGCAGTATTTT | TRBV5-6 | NA | TRBJ2-3 | NA
CASSEVALSTDTQYF | TGCGCCAGCAGTGAAGTAGCGTTAAGCACAGATACGCAGTATTTT | TRBV10-1 | NA | TRBJ2-3 | NA
CASSGGGLNTGELFF | TGTGCCAGCAGCGGGGGAGGACTAAACACCGGGGAGCTGTTTTTT | TRBV7-9 | NA | TRBJ2-2 | NA
CASSLQAGANYGYTF | TGTGCCAGCAGCTTGCAGGCAGGGGCTAACTATGGCTACACCTTC | TRBV5-5 | NA | TRBJ1-2 | NA
CASSPGTGDYEQYF | TGCGCCAGCAGCCCCGGGACAGGGGACTACGAGCAGTACTTC | TRBV4-1 | NA | TRBJ2-7 | TRBD1
CASGTSGYNEQFF | TGTGCCAGCGGGACTAGCGGCTACAATGAGCAGTTCTTC | TRBV6-5 | once | TRBJ2-1 | TRBD2
CASSLAPRYNEQFF | TGTGCCAGCAGCTTAGCCCCCAGATACAATGAGCAGTTCTTC | TRBV11-3 | NA | TRBJ2-1 | NA
CASSVHRTEAFF | TGTGCCAGCAGTGTCCATCGGACTGAAGCTTTCTTT | TRBV6-1 | NA | TRBJ1-1 | NA
CASSKEGAVYEQYF | TGTGCCAGCAGTAAGGAAGGAGCGGTGTACGAGCAGTACTTC | TRBV25-1 | NA | TRBJ2-7 | NA
CASTNGANVLTF | TGTGCCAGCACAAATGGGGCCAACGTCCTGACTTTC | TRBV11-2 | NA | TRBJ2-6 | NA
CASSLGQYQETQYF | TGTGCCAGCAGCTTAGGGCAGTACCAAGAGACCCAGTACTTC | TRBV7-6 | NA | TRBJ2-5 | NA
CASSAGPLRGHTEAFF | TGTGCCAGCAGCGCCGGGCCCCTGAGGGGGCACACTGAAGCTTTCTTT | TRBV7-9 | NA | TRBJ1-1 | TRBD1
CASSPSYRLAGDQDTQYF | TGCGCCAGCAGCCCGAGCTACAGACTAGCGGGAGATCAAGATACGCAGTATTTT | TRBV4-3 | NA | TRBJ2-3 | TRBD2
CASSPNGQGGGSPLHF | TGTGCCAGCTCACCAAATGGTCAGGGGGGCGGTTCACCCCTCCACTTT | TRBV18 | few | TRBJ1-6 | TRBD1